This TCR beta chain was documented in a study of blood T cell repertoires in COVID-19 (dated by TCRdb to about 2020). Regarding the study in general: Collaborator samples came from the United States, Italy and Spain and covered acute and convalescent phases of COVID-19. Where available, HLA class I and class II types were obtained from metadata supplied by the sample provider rather than from assay-based typing. A freely available public database, intended as a resource for researchers studying the immune response to SARS-CoV-2, is where the repertoires were released. The prospective study material was composed of cDNA or gDNA derived from T cells, B-cell-depleted T cells, or PBMCs. Deeply sampled blood TCRbeta repertoires from subjects exposed to, actively infected with, or recovered from COVID-19 were included in the dataset. Nearly every sample came with metadata listing a de-identified subject ID, COVID-19 status, age in years and sex. Samples were obtained from the ongoing ImmuneRACE study (first 160 participants) and from 1,000 to 1,500 subjects provided by 6 global collaborators. General conclusions and limits of the study: The quantity of clinical and demographic metadata differed by source and by participant and was supplied without curation.

This clone appeared once. Its antigen is currently not known. No per-base quality is available; no much larger clone lies one base away. The collaborating institutions used their own protocols to collect whole blood in K2EDTA tubes. For TCRbeta analysis, collaborators shipped samples as frozen whole blood, isolated PBMCs, or DNA extracted from either of those sample types. Counted from cysteine to phenylalanine, this CDR3 has 16 amino acids. Only the CDR3 DNA is retained, 48 bases long and in frame from the first base. V trim: 2 bases; J trim: 4 bases; unmatched bases: 5. CDR1 and CDR2 are read off the germline V gene (reference sequence) as SEHNR and FQNEAQ. TCRbeta CDR3 regions were amplified from genomic DNA using the immunoSEQ Assay, a bias-controlled multiplex PCR. On the study's bioinformatics: Nucleated cell counts per sample were estimated from amplification of reference gene primers within the assay. To quantify the absolute abundance of each unique TCRbeta CDR3 rearrangement, sequence reads were collapsed and filtered. For each sample, productive Simpson clonality was calculated by taking the square root of Simpson's diversity index across productive rearrangements. TCRdb carries this immuneACCESS record with in-frame sequences only. Its versions omit some clonotypes, under half of them owing to an unresolved V gene in the studies checked, with the rest unexplained. The V and J calls and clone size were taken over from that table, and D and trimming were inferred from the DNA. The sample data list roughly 350,000 clones, and 88% of these were observed just once. In total, the top ten clones hold 3.5% to 4% of the sample.

In this chain, TRBV7-9 is recombined with TRBJ2-1, with TRBD2 identical over 10 junction bases. The clonotype was recovered from a woman between 50 and 59 years old with active or convalescent COVID-19. Sequenced: peripheral blood. The CDR3 in this case is CASSLLGLAAYNEQFF. DNA sequence: TGTGCCAGCAGCTTACTCGGACTAGCGGCTTACAATGAGCAGTTCTTC.